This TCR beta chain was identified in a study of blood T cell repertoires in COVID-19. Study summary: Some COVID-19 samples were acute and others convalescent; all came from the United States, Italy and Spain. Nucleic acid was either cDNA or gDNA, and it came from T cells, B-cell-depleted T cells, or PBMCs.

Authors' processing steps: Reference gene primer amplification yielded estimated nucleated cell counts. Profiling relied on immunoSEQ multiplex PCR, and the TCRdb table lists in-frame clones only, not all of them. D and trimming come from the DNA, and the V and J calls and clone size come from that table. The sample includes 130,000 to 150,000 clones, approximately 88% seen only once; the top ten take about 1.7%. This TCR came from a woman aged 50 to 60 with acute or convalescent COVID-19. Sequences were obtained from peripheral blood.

Written as DNA, the CDR3 is TGTGCCAGCAGTTCCCAGGGGAGGGCCAACGTCCTGACTTTC. As protein: CASSSQGRANVLTF. V gene TRBV6-6 combines with J gene TRBJ2-6, with D perhaps matching TRBD1 (6 bases). Germline CDR1 and CDR2: MNHNY and SVGAGI (reference sequence). Trimming took off 4 bases at V and 5 bases at J, with 9 bases between the two ends. The CDR3 is 14 residues long.